This TCR beta chain was sequenced during a study of T cells in Graves' hyperthyroidism and ophthalmopathy (dated by TCRdb to between 2018 and 2021). Regarding the complete study: Peripheral blood was collected at initial diagnosis, before any treatment. TCR V-J signatures able to tell the groups apart were searched for in a discovery cohort of 95 or so patients, of whom roughly 42 had Graves' ophthalmopathy and roughly 58 had stable Graves' hyperthyroidism. Prospective prediction of ophthalmopathy was tested in an independent validation cohort of about 19 hyperthyroidism patients and some 17 patients who later progressed to ophthalmopathy. The 90 to 100 discovery patients were randomly divided into training and test sets at a 7:3 ratio. In addition, the study compared T-cell repertoires in thyroid tissue and in blood from six Graves' hyperthyroidism patients. After sampling, hyperthyroidism patients received methimazole starting at 30 mg daily, and ophthalmopathy patients received high-dose intravenous methylprednisolone. TCR Vbeta CDR3 sequencing of fewer than 150 peripheral blood samples (roughly 41 ophthalmopathy, about 75 hyperthyroidism and 17 progressor patients) is reported in the paper.

The germline V gene specifies SNHLY as CDR1 and FYNNEI as CDR2. V is shortened by 5 bases, J by 4 bases, and the region joining them spans 14 bases. Measured from the cysteine to the phenylalanine, the CDR3 is 14 residues long. The DNA shown is the 42-base CDR3, in frame from base 1. Concerning this clonotype: Its antigen remains unidentified. Base-call qualities are not available, and no considerably larger clone is one nucleotide away.

Ophthalmopathy patients had moderately to severely active disease, with a Clinical Activity Score of 3 or more, a NOSPECS grade of 4 or more, and a disease duration of less than 3 months. Any patient with an uncontrolled infection, another autoimmune disease, pregnancy or lactation was excluded. Diagnoses were based on clinical symptoms, serum thyroxine and TRAb, thyroid ultrasound and orbital computed tomography. PBMCs were separated from roughly 10 ml of fresh peripheral blood using Ficoll-Paque density gradient centrifugation. Trizol reagent was used to extract total RNA, and RNA quality was then checked on an Agilent 2100 Bioanalyzer. The TCR beta CDR3 regions were amplified from RNA transcripts. The TCR CDR3 was subjected to a first round of RT-PCR using the HTBI primer set and the Qiagen OneStep RT-PCR kit. The libraries were constructed in a second round of multiplex PCR and then size-selected and purified. Paired-end sequencing of the libraries was performed with 100 bp reads on an Illumina HiSeq2000. The original methods were these. SOAPnuke was used to process the raw data, with reads discarded if the reads contained adapters or uncalled bases, had a mean Phred below 15, or lacked an exact constant-primer or identifier match. COPE v1.2.5 was used to merge the high-quality paired reads, and each unique nucleotide sequence was defined as a clonotype. MiTCR v1.1 was used to align clonotypes to the IMGT TRBV, TRBD and TRBJ reference segments. The analysis included only V-J combinations with a frequency above 0.0001, which together covered 99% to 99.2% of the repertoires. A TCS score was defined as the ratio between F50 (clonal expansion) and ExV (chaos), using BLOSUM62-based TCRdist between CDR3 peptides within each V-J. Welch's t-statistics and random forest reduced roughly 500 V-J features to some 14, which were used in a naive Bayes classifier (R e1071). TCRdb passed the public sequencing reads through fastp at Q25 and MiXCR, retaining productive beta sequences. Rows are unified per CDR3 protein, each entry keeping the most common DNA and genes. The V and J calls were determined by TCRdb, not by the authors. The sample table records around 240,000 distinct CDR3 sequences; about 17% of these occur just once. The ten largest account for around 30% of the sample.

Study-wide findings and limitations: Most expanded thyroid clonotypes (frequency above 0.001) were also detected in blood, suggesting blood repertoires may reflect thyroid immune responses. No statistical method was used to fix the sample size in advance, and group allocation was not hidden from the investigators. In cross-validation, a model built on a 13 V-J signature told ophthalmopathy apart from stable hyperthyroidism with 85% to 90% sensitivity and roughly 82% specificity, and in testing the same model reached 80%/75%. In validation, the model predicted progression to ophthalmopathy with roughly 66% sensitivity and around 72% specificity, a median of about 6 months before onset.

This chain joins TRBV2 to TRBJ1-2; the D gene is perhaps TRBD1, on 5 matching bases. The origin of this receptor is a woman between 18 and 29 years old with Graves' ophthalmopathy. Sequencing was performed on blood. The CDR3 corresponds to CASSFLSGSYGYTF. The DNA is TGTGCCAGCAGTTTTTTGTCAGGGTCCTATGGCTACACCTTC.